This T cell receptor (beta chain) was captured in a study of T-cell reconstitution after alpha-beta-depleted transplantation in children (dated by TCRdb to 2016 to 2018). Regarding the complete study: Using TCR repertoire profiling, the study followed T-cell immune reconstitution in a quantitative way in children after TCRalphabeta/CD19-depleted allogeneic hematopoietic cell transplantation.

Library method: PCR. Sequencing used an Illumina HiSeq 2500. Molecular barcoding was employed in the preparation of TCR libraries, with unique molecular identifiers being used to normalize TCRbeta repertoire quantification. TCRdb reprocessing: public reads trimmed at Q25 with fastp, clones called with MiXCR, in-frame beta chains kept. Identical CDR3 proteins give one entry, which carries the most common genes and DNA. For this sample there are about 540,000 distinct CDR3 sequences; approximately 20% appear just once. The ten largest clonotypes hold more than 2.5% of the sample. There are 15 amino acids in the CDR3, from cysteine to phenylalanine inclusive. Only the CDR3 portion is preserved as DNA: 45 bases, with reading frame beginning at the first base. V ends up 5 bases short and J 10 bases short, with an unmatched junction base count of 14. Turning to this clonotype: Its antigen remains undetermined. No much larger clone exists at a distance of one base, and base qualities are not known.

The source material was PBMCs from the stem cell graft donor, sampled from the stem cell graft. The TCR sequence derives from a human donor who donated a stem cell graft to a child with acute lymphoblastic leukemia. The chain employs TRBV12-3 or TRBV12-4 and TRBJ2-1, with 7 junctional bases fitting TRBD1. The DNA sequence is TGTGCCAGCAGTACCACCGGGACAGAAATAATCGAGCAGTTCTTC. Its protein reads: CASSTTGTEIIEQFF.